The rows below give T cell receptor beta chains drawn from one sample of a study of blood T cell repertoires in COVID-19. The method was immunoSEQ multiplex PCR; TCRdb's version includes in-frame clones alone and lacks a portion of them. The profile shows 350,000 to 450,000 clones, roughly 90% of them singletons. The sequenced sample consisted of peripheral blood. The receptors stem from a woman between 40 and 50 years old with COVID-19, enrolled during active disease. Both conserved end residues are part of each CDR3. Fields, in order: J gene, clone size, D gene, V gene, CDR3 protein, CDR3 DNA. A D gene is named only where the DNA matches it firmly. Rows give clone size only sometimes, using once, few, many, or a class for an expanded clone.

j_gene: TRBJ1-6; abundance: -; d_gene: -; v_gene: TRBV4-2; CDR3aa: CASSQGREGSYNSPLHF; CDR3nt: TGTGCCAGCAGCCAAGGACGAGAGGGCTCCTATAATTCACCCCTCCACTTT
j_gene: TRBJ1-2; abundance: -; d_gene: -; v_gene: TRBV5-6; CDR3aa: CASSLGLGYGYTF; CDR3nt: TGTGCCAGCAGCTTGGGACTTGGCTATGGCTACACCTTC
j_gene: TRBJ1-4; abundance: -; d_gene: TRBD1; v_gene: TRBV5-1; CDR3aa: CASSSTTGMGEKLFF; CDR3nt: TGCGCCAGCAGCTCGACGACAGGGATGGGTGAAAAACTGTTTTTT
j_gene: TRBJ1-6; abundance: -; d_gene: TRBD1; v_gene: TRBV6-5; CDR3aa: CASRRDRAHNSPLHF; CDR3nt: TGTGCCAGCAGGCGCGACAGGGCTCATAATTCACCCCTCCACTTT
j_gene: TRBJ2-7; abundance: -; d_gene: -; v_gene: TRBV7-7; CDR3aa: CASSLEVGAHGEQYF; CDR3nt: TGTGCTAGCAGCTTAGAGGTTGGGGCACACGGCGAGCAGTACTTC
j_gene: TRBJ2-1; abundance: -; d_gene: TRBD2; v_gene: TRBV7-2; CDR3aa: CASSLWAGGDNEQFF; CDR3nt: TGTGCCAGCAGCTTATGGGCGGGGGGGGATAATGAGCAGTTCTTC
j_gene: TRBJ2-7; abundance: -; d_gene: -; v_gene: TRBV5-1; CDR3aa: CASSLQSRVPLMSYEQYF; CDR3nt: TGCGCCAGCAGCTTGCAAAGTCGAGTTCCCCTTATGTCCTACGAGCAGTACTTC
j_gene: TRBJ1-1; abundance: -; d_gene: TRBD1; v_gene: TRBV5-4; CDR3aa: CASSLGTGGENTEAFF; CDR3nt: TGTGCCAGCAGCTTGGGGACAGGGGGCGAGAACACTGAAGCTTTCTTT
j_gene: TRBJ1-2; abundance: -; d_gene: -; v_gene: TRBV20-1; CDR3aa: CSAGSGGYTF; CDR3nt: TGCAGTGCTGGGTCGGGAGGCTACACCTTC
j_gene: TRBJ2-5; abundance: -; d_gene: TRBD1; v_gene: TRBV15; CDR3aa: CATSIQGATQKTQYF; CDR3nt: TGTGCCACCAGCATACAGGGGGCCACCCAGAAGACCCAGTACTTC
j_gene: TRBJ1-1; abundance: -; d_gene: TRBD1; v_gene: TRBV2; CDR3aa: CASSGKAGTGDEAFF; CDR3nt: TGTGCCAGCAGTGGAAAAGCCGGGACAGGCGATGAAGCTTTCTTT
j_gene: TRBJ1-2; abundance: -; d_gene: TRBD1; v_gene: TRBV7-9; CDR3aa: CASSLGGTGGSDGYTF; CDR3nt: TGTGCCAGCAGCTTAGGCGGGACAGGGGGAAGCGATGGCTACACCTTC
j_gene: TRBJ2-3; abundance: -; d_gene: TRBD2; v_gene: TRBV6-2/TRBV6-3; CDR3aa: CASSRTSGGSLGTQYF; CDR3nt: TGTGCCAGCAGCCGGACTAGCGGGGGCTCCCTGGGTACGCAGTATTTT
j_gene: TRBJ1-6; abundance: -; d_gene: -; v_gene: TRBV10-3; CDR3aa: CAISAGGDNSPLHF; CDR3nt: TGTGCCATCAGTGCAGGAGGAGATAATTCACCCCTCCACTTT
j_gene: TRBJ1-2; abundance: -; d_gene: TRBD1; v_gene: TRBV12-3/TRBV12-4; CDR3aa: CASSLGQGPGYTF; CDR3nt: TGTGCCAGCAGCCTGGGACAGGGGCCCGGCTACACCTTC
j_gene: TRBJ1-2; abundance: -; d_gene: TRBD1; v_gene: TRBV28; CDR3aa: CASSSLLHARQGNNYGYTF; CDR3nt: TGTGCCAGCAGTTCCCTCCTTCATGCGAGACAGGGTAATAACTATGGCTACACCTTC
j_gene: TRBJ2-3; abundance: -; d_gene: -; v_gene: TRBV9; CDR3aa: CASTAGTRESDTQYF; CDR3nt: TGTGCCAGCACCGCGGGGACCCGCGAGTCCGATACGCAGTATTTT
j_gene: TRBJ1-5; abundance: -; d_gene: -; v_gene: TRBV16; CDR3aa: CASSQSVAQPQHF; CDR3nt: TGTGCCAGCAGCCAATCGGTGGCTCAGCCCCAGCATTTT
j_gene: TRBJ2-2; abundance: -; d_gene: -; v_gene: TRBV2; CDR3aa: CASSERARGELFF; CDR3nt: TGTGCCAGCAGTGAGAGGGCACGCGGGGAGCTGTTTTTT
j_gene: TRBJ1-2; abundance: -; d_gene: -; v_gene: TRBV12-3/TRBV12-4; CDR3aa: CASSLESYGYTF; CDR3nt: TGTGCCAGCAGTTTGGAGAGCTATGGCTACACCTTC
j_gene: TRBJ2-1; abundance: -; d_gene: TRBD2; v_gene: TRBV7-2; CDR3aa: CASSHGLAGSEQFF; CDR3nt: TGTGCCAGCAGCCACGGACTAGCGGGGTCGGAGCAGTTCTTC
j_gene: TRBJ2-1; abundance: -; d_gene: -; v_gene: TRBV4-3; CDR3aa: CASSQDYLGGREQFF; CDR3nt: TGCGCCAGCAGCCAAGATTATCTTGGTGGTCGGGAGCAGTTCTTC
j_gene: TRBJ1-6; abundance: once; d_gene: -; v_gene: TRBV2; CDR3aa: CASSSDSESSYNSPLHF; CDR3nt: TGTGCCAGCAGTTCAGACAGCGAGAGCTCCTATAATTCACCCCTCCACTTT
j_gene: TRBJ1-1; abundance: -; d_gene: -; v_gene: TRBV6-5; CDR3aa: CASSYMAGPDPEAFF; CDR3nt: TGTGCCAGCAGTTACATGGCAGGGCCCGACCCTGAAGCTTTCTTT
j_gene: TRBJ2-2; abundance: -; d_gene: -; v_gene: TRBV28; CDR3aa: CASRRLPNTGELFF; CDR3nt: TGTGCCAGCAGACGACTGCCTAACACCGGGGAGCTGTTTTTT
j_gene: TRBJ1-1; abundance: -; d_gene: -; v_gene: TRBV6-5; CDR3aa: CASSYSGTATEAFF; CDR3nt: TGTGCCAGCAGTTATAGCGGGACTGCTACTGAAGCTTTCTTT
j_gene: TRBJ1-1; abundance: -; d_gene: TRBD1; v_gene: TRBV7-2; CDR3aa: CASRQTGSGGEAFF; CDR3nt: TGTGCCAGCAGGCAGACAGGGAGCGGAGGCGAAGCTTTCTTT
j_gene: TRBJ2-7; abundance: -; d_gene: TRBD1; v_gene: TRBV18; CDR3aa: CASSNLRTGTGGYEQYF; CDR3nt: TGTGCCAGCTCTAACTTACGAACCGGGACAGGGGGATACGAGCAGTACTTC
j_gene: TRBJ1-6; abundance: -; d_gene: TRBD1; v_gene: TRBV2; CDR3aa: CASITNRDRGSPLHF; CDR3nt: TGTGCCAGCATCACCAACCGGGACAGGGGTTCACCCCTCCACTTT
j_gene: TRBJ1-2; abundance: once; d_gene: -; v_gene: TRBV19; CDR3aa: CASSIDGGVANYGYTF; CDR3nt: TGTGCCAGTAGTATAGATGGCGGGGTTGCTAACTATGGCTACACCTTC
j_gene: TRBJ1-1; abundance: once; d_gene: -; v_gene: TRBV7-2; CDR3aa: CASSSQGRNTEAFF; CDR3nt: TGTGCCAGCAGCTCGCAGGGTCGGAACACTGAAGCTTTCTTT
j_gene: TRBJ2-1; abundance: -; d_gene: TRBD1; v_gene: TRBV5-8; CDR3aa: CASSLGLTGVNEQFF; CDR3nt: TGTGCCAGCAGCTTGGGGCTGACAGGGGTGAATGAGCAGTTCTTC
j_gene: TRBJ1-2; abundance: -; d_gene: -; v_gene: TRBV29-1; CDR3aa: CSVPHRTPHNYGYTF; CDR3nt: TGCAGCGTCCCCCATCGAACACCCCATAACTATGGCTACACCTTC
j_gene: TRBJ2-2; abundance: -; d_gene: -; v_gene: TRBV6-2/TRBV6-3; CDR3aa: CASSYATGYTGELFF; CDR3nt: TGTGCCAGCAGTTACGCTACAGGGTACACCGGGGAGCTGTTTTTT
j_gene: TRBJ1-5; abundance: once; d_gene: TRBD1; v_gene: TRBV10-3; CDR3aa: CAISESGTVGYQPQHF; CDR3nt: TGTGCCATCAGTGAGTCGGGGACAGTTGGGTATCAGCCCCAGCATTTT
j_gene: TRBJ2-7; abundance: -; d_gene: TRBD2; v_gene: TRBV6-1; CDR3aa: CASSETSGRAPASYEQYF; CDR3nt: TGTGCCAGCAGCGAAACTAGCGGGAGGGCCCCGGCCTCCTACGAGCAGTACTTC
j_gene: TRBJ2-5; abundance: -; d_gene: -; v_gene: TRBV27; CDR3aa: CASSLDRIQETQYF; CDR3nt: TGTGCCAGCAGTCTTGACAGAATTCAAGAGACCCAGTACTTC
j_gene: TRBJ2-6; abundance: -; d_gene: -; v_gene: TRBV5-1; CDR3aa: CASRIGGSGANVLTF; CDR3nt: TGCGCCAGCAGGATCGGGGGTTCTGGGGCCAACGTCCTGACTTTC
j_gene: TRBJ2-7; abundance: -; d_gene: -; v_gene: TRBV28; CDR3aa: CASSLNGYEQYF; CDR3nt: TGTGCCAGCAGTTTGAACGGCTACGAGCAGTACTTC
j_gene: TRBJ2-7; abundance: -; d_gene: TRBD1; v_gene: TRBV5-6; CDR3aa: CASSNGPGQGVYEQYF; CDR3nt: TGTGCCAGCAGCAATGGGCCGGGACAGGGAGTTTACGAGCAGTACTTC
j_gene: TRBJ2-3; abundance: once; d_gene: TRBD2; v_gene: TRBV3-1/TRBV3-2; CDR3aa: CASSPGTSLSTDTQYF; CDR3nt: TGTGCCAGCAGCCCAGGGACTAGCTTAAGCACAGATACGCAGTATTTT
j_gene: TRBJ1-1; abundance: -; d_gene: TRBD1; v_gene: TRBV13; CDR3aa: CASSSGQGRRNTEAFF; CDR3nt: TGTGCCAGCAGCTCGGGACAGGGGCGAAGGAACACTGAAGCTTTCTTT
j_gene: TRBJ1-5; abundance: -; d_gene: -; v_gene: TRBV28; CDR3aa: CASSLRYRSPNQPQHF; CDR3nt: TGTGCCAGCAGTTTAAGATACCGGTCCCCAAATCAGCCCCAGCATTTT
j_gene: TRBJ1-2; abundance: few; d_gene: -; v_gene: TRBV7-2; CDR3aa: CASSLEGDYGYTF; CDR3nt: TGTGCCAGCAGCTTAGAGGGGGACTATGGCTACACCTTC
j_gene: TRBJ2-2; abundance: -; d_gene: TRBD1; v_gene: TRBV5-1; CDR3aa: CASSPGTGGNTGELFF; CDR3nt: TGCGCCAGCAGCCCCGGGACAGGGGGCAACACCGGGGAGCTGTTTTTT
j_gene: TRBJ2-2; abundance: -; d_gene: TRBD2; v_gene: TRBV6-2/TRBV6-3; CDR3aa: CASSYSIPLAGGPGTGELFF; CDR3nt: TGTGCCAGCAGTTACTCGATCCCGCTAGCGGGAGGGCCTGGCACCGGGGAGCTGTTTTTT
j_gene: TRBJ2-7; abundance: -; d_gene: TRBD2; v_gene: TRBV2; CDR3aa: CASRQEGLATYEQYF; CDR3nt: TGTGCCAGCAGACAAGAGGGACTAGCTACGTACGAGCAGTACTTC
j_gene: TRBJ2-5; abundance: once; d_gene: -; v_gene: TRBV11-2; CDR3aa: CASSQSVQETQYF; CDR3nt: TGTGCCAGCAGCCAATCAGTCCAAGAGACCCAGTACTTC
j_gene: TRBJ1-3; abundance: -; d_gene: TRBD1; v_gene: TRBV6-1; CDR3aa: CASSVTDRPSGNTIYF; CDR3nt: TGTGCCAGCAGTGTCACGGACAGGCCCTCTGGAAACACCATATATTTT
j_gene: TRBJ1-4; abundance: -; d_gene: -; v_gene: TRBV2; CDR3aa: CASSLGVGKLFF; CDR3nt: TGTGCCAGCAGCTTGGGAGTGGGAAAACTGTTTTTT
j_gene: TRBJ1-1; abundance: -; d_gene: -; v_gene: TRBV27; CDR3aa: CASSRELGHQNTEAFF; CDR3nt: TGTGCCAGCAGTCGGGAACTGGGACACCAGAACACTGAAGCTTTCTTT
j_gene: TRBJ2-7; abundance: -; d_gene: TRBD2; v_gene: TRBV7-2; CDR3aa: CASSLVTGTSNRRFYEQYF; CDR3nt: TGTGCCAGCAGCTTAGTGACCGGGACTAGTAATCGGAGATTTTACGAGCAGTACTTC
j_gene: TRBJ1-2; abundance: -; d_gene: -; v_gene: TRBV28; CDR3aa: CASRRQGTYGYTF; CDR3nt: TGTGCCAGCCGACGGCAGGGGACCTATGGCTACACCTTC
j_gene: TRBJ2-6; abundance: -; d_gene: -; v_gene: TRBV27; CDR3aa: CASTSQSSGANVLTF; CDR3nt: TGTGCCAGCACCTCACAGAGCTCTGGGGCCAACGTCCTGACTTTC
j_gene: TRBJ1-4; abundance: few; d_gene: TRBD1; v_gene: TRBV27; CDR3aa: CASSLLGQPEKLFF; CDR3nt: TGTGCCAGCAGTCTATTGGGACAGCCTGAAAAACTGTTTTTT